These T cell receptor beta chains were read from a single sample in a study of T cell changes during pregnancy in multiple sclerosis. TCRdb's table, derived via immunoSEQ multiplex PCR, lists solely in-frame clones and lacks some. The sample holds 30,000 to 40,000 clones; roughly nine tenths are singletons and the top ten take 6.1%. Sample: CD8+ T cells from peripheral blood mononuclear cells, taken in the second trimester of pregnancy. These receptors were obtained from a female donor with multiple sclerosis, enrolled in a pregnancy study. The CDR3 runs from the conserved cysteine through the conserved F or W. The order of the fields is clone size, J gene, V gene, D gene, CDR3 DNA, CDR3 protein. A D gene is named only where the DNA matches it firmly. The listing skips clone size in some rows; elsewhere it reads once, few, many or a size class.

clone_size: NA; j_call: TRBJ1-2; v_call: TRBV6-4; d_call: NA; cdr3_nt: TGTGCCAGCACCTTTAGGACAGCGCTTGACTATGGCTACACCTTC; cdr3_aa: CASTFRTALDYGYTF
clone_size: NA; j_call: TRBJ2-2; v_call: TRBV11-2; d_call: NA; cdr3_nt: TGTGCCAGCAGCTTAGGGGGGGTGGGGGAGCTGTTTTTT; cdr3_aa: CASSLGGVGELFF
clone_size: medium-sized; j_call: TRBJ2-7; v_call: TRBV4-2; d_call: NA; cdr3_nt: TGTGCCAGCAGCCAAGAGGGGGACTCCTCCTACGAGCAGTACTTC; cdr3_aa: CASSQEGDSSYEQYF
clone_size: NA; j_call: TRBJ2-5; v_call: TRBV7-9; d_call: NA; cdr3_nt: TGTGCCAGCAGCTTAGATGGAAGGGGACAAAAAAACCAAGAGACCCAGTACTTC; cdr3_aa: CASSLDGRGQKNQETQYF
clone_size: NA; j_call: TRBJ2-2; v_call: TRBV7-6; d_call: TRBD1; cdr3_nt: TGTGCCAGCAGCTACGGACAGGGGGCCGGGGAGCTGTTTTTT; cdr3_aa: CASSYGQGAGELFF
clone_size: once; j_call: TRBJ2-3; v_call: TRBV10-1; d_call: NA; cdr3_nt: TGCGCCAGCAGTGAGAGTGACCCCGGGACAGATACGCAGTATTTT; cdr3_aa: CASSESDPGTDTQYF
clone_size: NA; j_call: TRBJ2-2; v_call: TRBV7-7; d_call: NA; cdr3_nt: TGTGCCAGCAGCCCCCGTGCCGGGGAGCTGTTTTTT; cdr3_aa: CASSPRAGELFF
clone_size: NA; j_call: TRBJ1-1; v_call: TRBV19; d_call: NA; cdr3_nt: TGTGCCAGTAGTATGGGGGGGGCCGAAACTGAAGCTTTCTTT; cdr3_aa: CASSMGGAETEAFF
clone_size: NA; j_call: TRBJ1-2; v_call: TRBV7-9; d_call: NA; cdr3_nt: TGTGCCAGCAGCCTATACCACGAGGATGGCTACACCTTC; cdr3_aa: CASSLYHEDGYTF
clone_size: NA; j_call: TRBJ1-2; v_call: TRBV6-5; d_call: TRBD1; cdr3_nt: TGTGCCAGCAGTTTCGGGACAGCCTATGGCTACACCTTC; cdr3_aa: CASSFGTAYGYTF
clone_size: NA; j_call: TRBJ1-1; v_call: TRBV6-5; d_call: TRBD1; cdr3_nt: TGTGCCAGCAGTCGACAGGGGCGAACCAATGAAGCTTTCTTT; cdr3_aa: CASSRQGRTNEAFF
clone_size: NA; j_call: TRBJ2-5; v_call: TRBV7-3; d_call: TRBD1; cdr3_nt: TGTGCCAGCAGCTCGTTGACAGGGGAAGAGACCCAGTACTTC; cdr3_aa: CASSSLTGEETQYF
clone_size: NA; j_call: TRBJ2-7; v_call: TRBV7-6; d_call: NA; cdr3_nt: TGTGCCAGCAGCTTAGAACAGGGTAATGAGCAGTACTTC; cdr3_aa: CASSLEQGNEQYF